The clone carrying this T cell receptor beta chain was seen at least ten times. Authors' data handling: Counts of nucleated cells, estimated from reference gene primer amplification, were obtained. Sequencing used immunoSEQ multiplex PCR; TCRdb keeps in-frame clones, though not all of them. V and J calls and clone size come straight from that table; D and trimming were deduced from the DNA. The table has approximately 69,000 clones, over 70% seen once; the top ten hold more than 20%. This entry belongs to a study of blood T cell repertoires in COVID-19. Study-level background: Samples of COVID-19 (acute and convalescent) were obtained from the United States, Italy and Spain. From T cells, B-cell-depleted T cells, or PBMCs came the material, which was cDNA or gDNA.

Germline lookup yields CDR1 SGDLS and CDR2 YYNGEE. Between the trimmed V and J ends, which lost 0 bases and 4 bases, there was a span of 13 bases. CDR3 length equals 16 residues. This clonotype was obtained from a man aged 60 to 75 with acute or convalescent COVID-19. Sample: peripheral blood. The chain employs TRBV9 and TRBJ2-2; no clear D gene. CDR3 sequence reads: CASSVAVSPSTGELFF. The DNA of the CDR3 is TGTGCCAGCAGCGTAGCGGTCTCCCCGAGCACCGGGGAGCTGTTTTTT.